These 17 T cell receptor beta chains originate from one sample sequenced in a study of blood T cells in healthy people across ages (dated by TCRdb to the mid-2010s). Libraries were constructed by 5' RACE. These reads were obtained on an Illumina HiSeq 2500. A second PCR of roughly 7 to 11 cycles was performed with a sample-barcoded 5' primer and a J-beta primer mix. The raw public reads went through TCRdb reprocessing: fastp at Q25, MiXCR clone calling, in-frame beta chains kept. Here each entry gathers all rows of one CDR3 protein and keeps the most common genes and DNA. The sample table records some 1,000,000 distinct CDR3 sequences; almost 25% of these occur just once. Less than 0.75% of the sample is held by the ten biggest clonotypes. Separately, the same data were catalogued under a study of T cells of mothers and their children.

Sequences were obtained from blood. These receptors all come from a girl aged 2-9 years in good health.

The chain is built from TRBV12-3 or TRBV12-4 and TRBJ2-7, with TRBD2 as a possible D gene (6 bases). This CDR3 has 15 amino acids. Between the trimmed V and J ends, which lost 6 bases and 1 base, there was a span of 16 bases. The CDR3 DNA sequence: TGTGCCAGCAGACCTGGGGAGGCAGTTTCCTACGAGCAGTACTTC. It translates to CASRPGEAVSYEQYF.

This clonotype was detected a few times. A read error may account for a junction end that differs from germline. The chain combines TRBV3-1 with TRBJ2-5; 9 bases map to TRBD2. The J call is in doubt because the DNA end fits TRBJ2-7 better. This CDR3 comprises 14 residues. Germline V gene data show CDR1 as LGHDT and CDR2 as YNNKEL (reference sequence). DNA of the CDR3: TGTGCCGGCAGCCAAGATCTAGCGGGGTACGAGCAGTACTTC. Its translation: CAGSQDLAGYEQYF.

J is TRBJ2-2 and V is TRBV4-2, with D unclear. Germline V lookup: CDR1 LGHNA, CDR2 YNFKEQ. The ends were cut back, 1 base at V and 0 bases at J, with 6 bases in the middle. This CDR3 spans 15 amino acids. CDR3 protein: CASSQASSNTGELFF. CDR3 nucleotides: TGTGCCAGCAGCCAAGCGTCCTCGAACACCGGGGAGCTGTTTTTT.

CDR3 sequence reads: CASSLGITGYDEQFF. The CDR3 DNA is TGTGCCAGCAGCTTAGGTATTACGGGTTACGATGAGCAGTTCTTC. The genes are TRBV7-2 and TRBJ2-1; no reliable D call. The CDR3 has 15 amino acids. Germline V lookup: CDR1 SGHTA, CDR2 FQGNSA. V was cut by 1 base and J by 8 bases, with 15 bases left in between.

A few counts support this clonotype. This sequence joins TRBV29-1 and TRBJ2-3; TRBD2 is a possible D gene (6 bases). V gave up 4 bases and J gave up 0 bases, with 17 bases separating them. This CDR3 contains 16 residues. CDR1 and CDR2 (germline): SQVTM, ANQGSEA. The CDR3 loop reads CSVGTSSAPSTDTQYF. The CDR3 DNA is TGCAGCGTTGGAACATCTAGCGCACCTAGCACAGATACGCAGTATTTT.

The gene calls are TRBV5-1 and TRBJ1-1, with a possible D match to TRBD1 (6 bases). Germline V gene data show CDR1 as SGHRS and CDR2 as YFSETQ. The CDR3 runs to 16 residues. Trimming stripped 5 bases from V and 1 base from J, with 18 bases between. The CDR3 nucleotides read TGCGCCAGCAGTCATGAGCCGGGGGCCCAGAACACTGAAGCTTTCTTT. It encodes CASSHEPGAQNTEAFF. The whole variable domain, filled in from reference TRBV5-1 and TRBJ1-1, reads KAGVTQTPRYLIKTRGQQVTLSCSPISGHRSVSWYQQTPGQGLQFLFEYFSETQRNKGNFPGRFSGRQFSNSRSEMNVSTLELGDSALYLCASSHEPGAQNTEAFFGQGTRLTVV.

V is TRBV28 and J is TRBJ1-5; TRBD1 is a possible D gene (6 bases). The V end was cut by 8 bases, the J end by 1 base, with 21 bases between. This CDR3 contains 17 residues. Germline V lookup: CDR1 MDHEN, CDR2 SYDVKM. CDR3 region: CASWQGQGWASNQPQHF. The CDR3 nucleotides are TGTGCCAGCTGGCAGGGGCAGGGATGGGCGAGCAATCAGCCCCAGCATTTT.

The J gene is TRBJ1-2, the V gene TRBV5-1; D remains unclear. This CDR3 is 12 amino acids long. Germline CDR1 reads SGHRS; CDR2 reads YFSETQ. Trimming shortened V by 6 bases and J by 3 bases, and 9 bases separated the two germline ends. The CDR3 sequence is CASTADDYGYTF. The CDR3 nucleotides are TGCGCCAGCACGGCAGACGACTATGGCTACACCTTC.

This clonotype was counted only a few times. The J gene is TRBJ1-4, the V gene TRBV5-1, with TRBD1 matching 9 bases. This CDR3 contains 16 residues. The trim removed 3 bases at V and 0 bases at J, leaving 3 bases unmatched. Germline V lookup: CDR1 SGHRS, CDR2 YFSETQ. Written as DNA, the CDR3 is TGCGCCAGCAGCTCGGGACAGGGAGCAACTAATGAAAAACTGTTTTTT. Amino acid sequence: CASSSGQGATNEKLFF. Full variable domain (outside the CDR3, taken from reference TRBV5-1 and TRBJ1-4): KAGVTQTPRYLIKTRGQQVTLSCSPISGHRSVSWYQQTPGQGLQFLFEYFSETQRNKGNFPGRFSGRQFSNSRSEMNVSTLELGDSALYLCASSSGQGATNEKLFFGSGTQLSVL.

This clonotype was counted between two and nine times. The chain joins TRBV12-3 or TRBV12-4 to TRBJ2-1, with unresolved D. This CDR3 comprises 16 residues. V dropped 3 bases and J dropped 7 bases, with 19 bases sitting between them. The CDR3 DNA is TGTGCCAGCAGTTTGAGTTTGCCGAAGAAGGGTAATGAGCAGTTCTTC. Its translation: CASSLSLPKKGNEQFF.

As regards this clonotype: It is unclear where the CDR3 begins or ends on the DNA, so no DNA is shown, and the CDR3 is as TCRdb lists it. The rearrangement uses TRBV21-1 and TRBJ2-5; the table calls TRBD2, which could not be checked here. TRBV21-1 has pseudogene status. A total of 19 residues make up the CDR3, ends included. CDR3 sequence reads: CAGSTSDRVGSGTQETQYF.

This clonotype was counted a few times. The chain is built from TRBV7-6 and TRBJ2-1, with D possibly matching TRBD2 (5 bases). This CDR3 is built from 15 residues. CDR1 and CDR2 from the germline V gene are SGHVS and FNYEAQ. The germline V and J ends were trimmed by 5 bases and 5 bases, with 16 bases remaining between them. CDR3 protein: CASSPGLALDNEQFF. The CDR3, as DNA: TGTGCCAGCAGCCCCGGGCTAGCTTTGGACAATGAGCAGTTCTTC.

This chain joins TRBV12-3 or TRBV12-4 and TRBJ1-3; D is ambiguous. The V and J ends lost 8 bases and 1 base respectively, with 3 bases between them. The CDR3 loop spans 11 amino acids. CDR3 sequence (DNA): TGTGCCAGCCTATCTGGAAACACCATATATTTT. Amino acids: CASLSGNTIYF.

CDR3 DNA sequence: TGTGCCAGCAGTTCCCCAAGCTCCTATAATTCACCCCTCCACTTT. Translated, it gives CASSSPSSYNSPLHF. The rearrangement links TRBV27 to TRBJ1-6; no reliable D call. The germline V and J ends were trimmed by 4 bases and 0 bases, with 7 bases remaining between them. Germline V gene data show CDR1 as MNHEY and CDR2 as SMNVEV (reference sequence). CDR3 size: 15 residues.

Here the CDR3 reads CASSSRRGQSGELFF. DNA of the CDR3: TGTGCCAGCAGCAGCCGCAGGGGGCAAAGCGGGGAGCTGTTTTTT. The chain uses TRBV7-2 and TRBJ2-2, with 8 bases fitting TRBD1. CDR1 and CDR2 from the germline V gene are SGHTA and FQGNSA. The CDR3 has 15 amino acids. V lost 5 bases to trimming and J lost 7 bases; unmatched junction nucleotides: 9.

This clonotype was observed a handful of times. This chain uses TRBV12-3 or TRBV12-4 with TRBJ2-1, with 8 nucleotides matching TRBD2. V lost 6 bases, J lost 7 bases, and 11 bases stayed unmatched. The CDR3 totals 15 residues. The CDR3 DNA reads TGTGCCAGCAGGTCGGGGGTAGCGGGGAGGAATGAGCAGTTCTTC. Translating it yields CASRSGVAGRNEQFF.

The CDR3 region is CASRGTSGGGEQFF. The CDR3 coding sequence is TGTGCCAGCCGGGGGACTAGCGGGGGCGGGGAGCAGTTCTTC. The chain recombines TRBV6-2 or TRBV6-3 with TRBJ2-5, with 14 bases aligning to TRBD2. The last part of the DNA fits TRBJ2-1 better; the J call may be wrong. CDR3 length: 14 residues. CDR1 and CDR2 from the germline V gene are MNHEY and SVGEGT.